The next 23 T cell receptor beta chains were all read from a single sample in a study of blood T cell repertoires in COVID-19. Libraries were prepared by immunoSEQ multiplex PCR; TCRdb keeps only in-frame clonotypes and omits some of them. The repertoire holds about 33,000 clones, with roughly 90% as singletons. The material sequenced was peripheral blood. Source of these receptors: a human donor in a cohort sampled during active COVID-19.

The genes are TRBV6-4 and TRBJ2-7; maybe TRBD1 (6 bases). Germline V lookup: CDR1 MRHNA, CDR2 SNTAGT. V lost 5 bases and J 3 bases, leaving 14 bases between the germline ends. The CDR3 is 14 residues long. The CDR3 bases are TGTGCCAGCAGTCCCCAGCAGGGGAGCTACGAGCAGTACTTC. Translation gives CASSPQQGSYEQYF.

The chain uses TRBV2 and TRBJ2-5; D gene uncertain. From germline, CDR1 is SNHLY and CDR2 FYNNEI. V lost 4 bases to trimming and J lost 1 base, with 7 bases between them. This CDR3 is 13 amino acids long. The CDR3 loop is CASSGYTQETQYF. The CDR3 coding sequence is TGTGCCAGCAGTGGGTACACCCAAGAGACCCAGTACTTC.

The chain employs TRBV5-1 and TRBJ2-7, with TRBD2 identical over 9 bases. Germline V lookup: CDR1 SGHRS, CDR2 YFSETQ. The J segment lost 3 bases and the V segment lost 2 bases, leaving 6 bases of the junction unmatched. The length of the CDR3 is 15 residues. CDR3 bases: TGCGCCAGCAGCTTAGGCGGGAGGGCCGTCTACGAGCAGTACTTC. Protein product: CASSLGGRAVYEQYF. The variable domain in full, completed from reference TRBV5-1 and TRBJ2-7, reads KAGVTQTPRYLIKTRGQQVTLSCSPISGHRSVSWYQQTPGQGLQFLFEYFSETQRNKGNFPGRFSGRQFSNSRSEMNVSTLELGDSALYLCASSLGGRAVYEQYFGPGTRLTVT.

This chain connects TRBV7-6 to TRBJ2-5, with TRBD2 identical over 14 bases. This CDR3 has 15 amino acids. Germline CDR1 SGHVS, CDR2 FNYEAQ. The trim removed 5 bases at V and 5 bases at J, leaving 4 bases unmatched. CDR3 bases: TGTGCCAGCAGCGTCGGGACTAGCGGGAGCGAGACCCAGTACTTC. It is translated as CASSVGTSGSETQYF.

This rearrangement joins TRBV27 to TRBJ2-2, with a weak D call TRBD1 (6 bases). The V gene lost 5 bases and the J gene lost 4 bases, with 17 bases spanning the gap. The length of the CDR3 is 16 residues. Germline V lookup: CDR1 MNHEY, CDR2 SMNVEV (reference sequence). This CDR3 reads CASSPPLGQTTGELFF. The CDR3 DNA follows: TGTGCCAGCAGTCCGCCACTAGGACAGACCACCGGGGAGCTGTTTTTT.

The V gene is TRBV5-1, the J gene TRBJ2-7; a possible D gene is TRBD2 (5 bases). Germline loops: CDR1 SGHRS, CDR2 YFSETQ. This CDR3 is built from 17 residues. Trimming took off 0 bases at V and 1 base at J, with 17 bases between the two ends. This CDR3 reads CASSLADRGVLSYEQYF. As DNA, the CDR3 is TGCGCCAGCAGCTTGGCCGACCGGGGAGTCTTATCCTACGAGCAGTACTTC.

CDR3 region: CARTPSPLLAGRTDTQYF. Here the CDR3 DNA reads TGTGCCAGAACCCCCTCCCCGCTGCTAGCGGGCCGCACAGATACGCAGTATTTT. J is TRBJ2-3 and V is TRBV21-1; the table's D gene call, TRBD2, was not cross checked with the DNA. TRBV21-1 is labeled a pseudogene. CDR3 size: 18 residues.

V gene TRBV30 combines with J gene TRBJ1-1; D is possibly TRBD1 (5 bases). V shed 5 bases and J shed 1 base, with 8 bases lying between them. Germline V gene data show CDR1 as GTSNPN and CDR2 as SVGIG (reference sequence). The CDR3 length is 12 residues. CDR3 loop: CAWGDSNTEAFF. The CDR3 region has the DNA TGTGCCTGGGGGGACTCGAACACTGAAGCTTTCTTT.

The chain links TRBV4-3 to TRBJ2-5; the D is unclear. The V end was cut by 3 bases, the J end by 1 base, with 27 bases between. CDR1 and CDR2 from the germline V gene are LGHNA and YSLEER. This CDR3 spans 20 amino acids. CDR3 sequence: CASSHMPRGDLTNPQETQYF. In DNA, the CDR3 is TGCGCCAGCAGCCATATGCCACGAGGAGACCTAACAAACCCCCAAGAGACCCAGTACTTC.

The rearrangement joins TRBV27 to TRBJ2-7; 15 nucleotides match TRBD2. Germline V gene sequence: CDR1 MNHEY, CDR2 SMNVEV (reference sequence). The CDR3 has 16 residues. J was trimmed by 7 bases and V by 5 bases; bases with no gene match: 9. CDR3 nucleotide sequence: TGTGCCAGCAGTCGGCTCGGGACTAGCGGGAGGTATGAGCAGTACTTC. Protein product: CASSRLGTSGRYEQYF.

This clone was recorded once. This chain uses TRBV6-1 with TRBJ1-1; 9 positions agree with TRBD1. Germline V gene data show CDR1 as MNHNS and CDR2 as SASEGT. After removal of 9 bases from V and 5 bases from J, the junction contained 13 bases not matched to a gene. CDR3 length: 15 residues. The DNA for the CDR3 is TGTGCCAGTAAAGGACAGGGGTATATTGTGACTGAAGCTTTCTTT. This encodes CASKGQGYIVTEAFF.

This clone showed up just a few times. This rearrangement joins TRBV12-3 or TRBV12-4 to TRBJ2-7; tentative D call: TRBD1 (6 bases). V lost 2 bases to trimming and J lost 5 bases, with 7 bases between them. The CDR3 has 12 amino acids. DNA for the CDR3: TGTGCCAGCAGTTTATACAGGGACGAGCAGTACTTC. Translating it yields CASSLYRDEQYF.

This chain uses TRBV6-4 with TRBJ2-3; 9 bases align to TRBD2. Trimming at V came to 3 bases and at J to 0 bases, leaving 1 base not matched to a gene. CDR1 and CDR2 (germline): MRHNA, SNTAGT. The CDR3 has 15 residues. Written as DNA, the CDR3 is TGTGCCAGCAGTGAACTAGCGGGCAGCACAGATACGCAGTATTTT. This gives the protein CASSELAGSTDTQYF.

J is TRBJ2-4 and V is TRBV14, with a weak D call TRBD2 (6 bases). CDR3 length equals 15 residues. Per germline, CDR1 SGHDN and CDR2 FVKESK. V was cut by 3 bases and J by 4 bases, with 13 bases left in between. The CDR3 loop reads CASSQSGAGKNIQYF. DNA of the CDR3: TGTGCCAGCAGCCAGTCTGGTGCGGGGAAAAACATTCAGTACTTC.

The J gene is TRBJ2-7, the V gene TRBV6-2 or TRBV6-3; tentatively, D is TRBD2 (6 bases). This CDR3 has 14 residues. In germline, CDR1 is MNHEY, CDR2 SVGEGT. Trimming removed 8 bases from V and 5 bases from J, with 19 bases in between. The CDR3: CASCSAREPHEQYF. The CDR3 nucleotides read TGTGCCAGCTGTTCGGCTCGGGAGCCCCACGAGCAGTACTTC.

The V gene is TRBV28, the J gene TRBJ2-2; 9 bases fit TRBD2. The germline gives CDR1 MDHEN, CDR2 SYDVKM. The CDR3 covers 15 residues. V gave up 8 bases and J gave up 0 bases; unmatched junction bases: 4. The CDR3 reads CASHIAGANTGELFF. The DNA for the CDR3 is TGTGCCAGCCACATAGCGGGGGCGAACACCGGGGAGCTGTTTTTT.

The V and J genes are TRBV21-1 and TRBJ2-2; the D segment call TRBD1 is taken from the table without a DNA check. TRBV21-1 represents a pseudogene. The CDR3 is 14 amino acids. The CDR3 here is CASGGTANTGELFF. CDR3 in DNA: TGTGCCTCCGGCGGGACAGCGAACACCGGGGAGCTGTTTTTT.

This clone was observed once. V and J are TRBV7-8 and TRBJ2-1, with 9 positions matching TRBD2. Germline V CDR1 and CDR2: SGHVS, FQNEAQ. The V gene end was trimmed by 5 bases and the J gene end by 4 bases; junction bases not matched to a gene: 6. The CDR3 is 15 amino acids. The CDR3 reads CASSTLAGVYNEQFF. In nucleotides, the CDR3 is TGTGCCAGCAGCACGTTAGCGGGAGTATACAATGAGCAGTTCTTC.

This chain connects TRBV11-2 to TRBJ2-2; 9 bases line up with TRBD2. The CDR3 is made up of 15 amino acids. J gave up 7 bases and V 0 bases, and 3 bases lay outside the gene matches. The V gene's germline CDR1 is SGHAT and CDR2 FQNNGV. In DNA, the CDR3 is TGTGCCAGCAGCTTAGAAGCGGGAGGCGGCGGGGAGCTGTTTTTT. Translation gives CASSLEAGGGGELFF.

The chain links TRBV11-2 to TRBJ2-2; D unresolved. Germline V CDR1 and CDR2: SGHAT, FQNNGV. The V and J ends lost 1 base and 3 bases respectively, with 9 bases between them. The CDR3 totals 15 residues. The CDR3 here is CASSLVVAYTGELFF. The CDR3 bases are TGTGCCAGCAGCTTAGTTGTAGCATACACCGGGGAGCTGTTTTTT.

This rearrangement joins TRBV19 to TRBJ1-5; no firm D call. Germline CDR1 reads LNHDA; CDR2 reads SQIVND (reference sequence). The CDR3 length is 15 residues. V was trimmed by 7 bases and J by 2 bases, leaving 15 bases between them. CDR3 nucleotide sequence: TGTGCCAGTAAGATGGCGGGGTTGGGCAATCAGCCCCAGCATTTT. Translation gives CASKMAGLGNQPQHF.

The count of this clone is one. This chain connects TRBV15 to TRBJ1-1; D might be TRBD1 (5 bases). CDR3 length: 15 residues. Germline V gene data show CDR1 as LNHNV and CDR2 as YYDKDF (reference sequence). V lost 1 base and J 1 base, leaving 10 bases between the germline ends. Here the CDR3 DNA reads TGTGCCACCAGCAGAGTTGCGGGGGAGAACACTGAAGCTTTCTTT. Residues: CATSRVAGENTEAFF.

The chain recombines TRBV10-3 with TRBJ1-1; 8 bases agree with TRBD1. Germline V gene lookup returns CDR1 ENHRY and CDR2 SYGVKD. The length of the CDR3 is 13 residues. V lost 3 bases to trimming and J lost 8 bases; unmatched junction nucleotides: 5. The CDR3 reads CAISDPDRAEAFF. The CDR3 DNA reads TGTGCCATCAGTGACCCGGACAGGGCCGAAGCTTTCTTT.